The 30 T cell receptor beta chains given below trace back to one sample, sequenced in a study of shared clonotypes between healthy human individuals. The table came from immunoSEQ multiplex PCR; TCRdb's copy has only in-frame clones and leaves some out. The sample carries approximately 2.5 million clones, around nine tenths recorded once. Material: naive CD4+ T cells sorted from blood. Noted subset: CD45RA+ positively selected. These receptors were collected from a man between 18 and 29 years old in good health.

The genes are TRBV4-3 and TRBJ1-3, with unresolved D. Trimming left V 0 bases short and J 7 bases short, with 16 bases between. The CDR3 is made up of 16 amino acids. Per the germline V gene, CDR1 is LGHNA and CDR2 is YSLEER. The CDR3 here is CASSQEARPASNTIYF. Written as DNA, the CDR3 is TGCGCCAGCAGCCAAGAAGCCAGGCCAGCTTCTAACACCATATATTTT.

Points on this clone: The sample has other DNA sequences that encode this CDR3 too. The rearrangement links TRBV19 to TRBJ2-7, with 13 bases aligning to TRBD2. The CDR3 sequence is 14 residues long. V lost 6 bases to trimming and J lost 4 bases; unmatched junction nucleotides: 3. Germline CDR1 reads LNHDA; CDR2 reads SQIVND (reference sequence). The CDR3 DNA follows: TGTGCCAGTAGACGGACTAGCGGGAGTTACGAGCAGTACTTC. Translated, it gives CASRRTSGSYEQYF.

CDR3 DNA: TGTGCCGCGTCACACAATAACTATGGCTACACCTTC. This translates into CAASHNNYGYTF. The chain is built from TRBV7-9 and TRBJ1-2; D remains unclear. The CDR3 is 12 amino acids. Germline lookup yields CDR1 SEHNR and CDR2 FQNEAQ (reference sequence). Trimming took 11 bases from V and 1 from J, leaving 11 bases between them.

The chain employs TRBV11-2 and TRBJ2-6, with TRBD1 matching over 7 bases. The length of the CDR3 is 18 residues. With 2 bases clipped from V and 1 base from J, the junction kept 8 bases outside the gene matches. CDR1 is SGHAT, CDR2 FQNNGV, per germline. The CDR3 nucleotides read TGTGCCAGCAGCTTATATTGGACAGGAGAATCTGGGGCCAACGTCCTGACTTTC. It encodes CASSLYWTGESGANVLTF. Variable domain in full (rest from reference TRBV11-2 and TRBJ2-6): EAGVAQSPRYKIIEKRQSVAFWCNPISGHATLYWYQQILGQGPKLLIQFQNNGVVDDSQLPKDRFSAERLKGVDSTLKIQPAKLEDSAVYLCASSLYWTGESGANVLTFGAGSRLTVL.

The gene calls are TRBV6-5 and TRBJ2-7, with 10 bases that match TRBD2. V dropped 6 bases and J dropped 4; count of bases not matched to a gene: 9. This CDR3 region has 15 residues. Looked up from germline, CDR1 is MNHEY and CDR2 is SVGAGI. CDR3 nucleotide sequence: TGTGCCAGCAGCAGATGGACTAGCGGAAGTTACGAGCAGTACTTC. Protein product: CASSRWTSGSYEQYF.

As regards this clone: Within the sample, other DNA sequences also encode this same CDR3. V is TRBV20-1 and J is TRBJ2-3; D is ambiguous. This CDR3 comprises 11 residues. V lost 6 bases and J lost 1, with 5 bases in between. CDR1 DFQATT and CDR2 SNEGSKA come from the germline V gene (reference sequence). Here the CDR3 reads CSASGTDTQYF. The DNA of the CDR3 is TGCAGTGCAAGCGGCACAGATACGCAGTATTTT.

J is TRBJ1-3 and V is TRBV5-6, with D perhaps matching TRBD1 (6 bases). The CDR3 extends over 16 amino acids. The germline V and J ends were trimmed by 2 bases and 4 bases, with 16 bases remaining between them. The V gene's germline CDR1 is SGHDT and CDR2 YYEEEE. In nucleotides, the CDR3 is TGTGCCAGCAGCTTTCCTACTGGGGGGCAGGGAAACACCATATATTTT. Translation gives CASSFPTGGQGNTIYF.

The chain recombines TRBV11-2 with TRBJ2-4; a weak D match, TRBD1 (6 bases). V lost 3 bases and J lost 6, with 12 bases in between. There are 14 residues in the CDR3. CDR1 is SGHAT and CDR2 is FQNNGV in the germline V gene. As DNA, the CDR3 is TGTGCCAGCAGCTTGGCAGGGGAAAGAAACATTCAGTACTTC. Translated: CASSLAGERNIQYF.

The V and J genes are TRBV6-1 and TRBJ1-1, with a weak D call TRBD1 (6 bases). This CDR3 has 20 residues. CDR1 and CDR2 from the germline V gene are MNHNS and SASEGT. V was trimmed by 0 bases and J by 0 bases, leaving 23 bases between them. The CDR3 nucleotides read TGTGCCAGCAGTGAAGCGCTTTCCGGGACAAGGGCAAGATTGAACACTGAAGCTTTCTTT. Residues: CASSEALSGTRARLNTEAFF.

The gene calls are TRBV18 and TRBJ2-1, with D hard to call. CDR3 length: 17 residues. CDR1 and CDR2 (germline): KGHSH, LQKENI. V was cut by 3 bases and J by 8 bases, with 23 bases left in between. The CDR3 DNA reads TGTGCCAGCTCACCGTGGTTAGCAGGACCTCCCTCGGATGAGCAGTTCTTC. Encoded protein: CASSPWLAGPPSDEQFF.

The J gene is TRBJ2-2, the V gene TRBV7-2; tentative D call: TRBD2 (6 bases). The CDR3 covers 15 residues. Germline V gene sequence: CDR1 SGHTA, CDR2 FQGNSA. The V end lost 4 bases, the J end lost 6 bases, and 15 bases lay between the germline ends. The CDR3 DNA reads TGTGCCAGCAGCTCCCGCGGCAGCGGGTCCGGGGAGCTGTTTTTT. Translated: CASSSRGSGSGELFF.

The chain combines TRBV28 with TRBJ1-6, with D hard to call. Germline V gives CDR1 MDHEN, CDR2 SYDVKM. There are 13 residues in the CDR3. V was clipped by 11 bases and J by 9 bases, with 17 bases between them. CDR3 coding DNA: TGTGCCCGCGACGGACCGACGGGTTCACCCCTCCACTTT. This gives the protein CARDGPTGSPLHF.

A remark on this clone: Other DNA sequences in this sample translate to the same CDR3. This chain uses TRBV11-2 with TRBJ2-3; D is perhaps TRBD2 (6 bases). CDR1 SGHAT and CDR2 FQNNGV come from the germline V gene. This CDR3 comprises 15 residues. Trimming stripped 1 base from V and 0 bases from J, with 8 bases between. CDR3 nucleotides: TGTGCCAGCAGCTTAGGGCGGGGCAGCACAGATACGCAGTATTTT. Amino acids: CASSLGRGSTDTQYF.

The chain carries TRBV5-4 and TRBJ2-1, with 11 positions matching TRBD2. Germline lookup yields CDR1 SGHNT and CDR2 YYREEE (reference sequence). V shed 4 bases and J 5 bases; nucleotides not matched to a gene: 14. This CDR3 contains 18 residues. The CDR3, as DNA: TGTGCCAGCAGCCTGACCTGGGTGACTAGCGGGGTTAACAATGAGCAGTTCTTC. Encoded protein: CASSLTWVTSGVNNEQFF.

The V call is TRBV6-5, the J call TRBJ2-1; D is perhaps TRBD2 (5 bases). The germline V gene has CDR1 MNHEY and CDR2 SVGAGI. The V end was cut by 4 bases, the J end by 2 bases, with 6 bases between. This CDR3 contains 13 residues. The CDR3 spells CASSSGAYNEQFF. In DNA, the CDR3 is TGTGCCAGCAGTTCCGGGGCCTACAATGAGCAGTTCTTC.

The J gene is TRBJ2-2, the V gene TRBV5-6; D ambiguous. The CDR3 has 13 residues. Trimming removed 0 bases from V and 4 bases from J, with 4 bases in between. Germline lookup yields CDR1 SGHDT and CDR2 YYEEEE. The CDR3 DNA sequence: TGTGCCAGCAGCTTGGGGGGCACCGGGGAGCTGTTTTTT. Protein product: CASSLGGTGELFF.

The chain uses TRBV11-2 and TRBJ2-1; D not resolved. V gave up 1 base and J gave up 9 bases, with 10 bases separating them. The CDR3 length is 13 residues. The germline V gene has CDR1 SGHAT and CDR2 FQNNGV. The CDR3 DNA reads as TGTGCCAGCAGCTTAGGTGGCGTGGGTGAGCAGTTCTTC. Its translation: CASSLGGVGEQFF.

CDR3 DNA sequence: TGCAGTGCCCTACTAAGGGGGTACGCTTTCTTT. Amino acids: CSALLRGYAFF. This chain links TRBV20-1 with TRBJ1-1; tentative D call: TRBD1 (6 bases). The germline V gene has CDR1 DFQATT and CDR2 SNEGSKA (reference sequence). CDR3 length: 11 amino acids. Trimming removed 6 bases from V and 11 bases from J, with 16 bases in between.

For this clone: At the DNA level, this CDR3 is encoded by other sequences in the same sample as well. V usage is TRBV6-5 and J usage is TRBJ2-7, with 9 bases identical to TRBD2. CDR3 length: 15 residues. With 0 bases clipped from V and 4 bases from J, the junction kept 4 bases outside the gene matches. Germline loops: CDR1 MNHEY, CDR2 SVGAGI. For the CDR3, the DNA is TGTGCCAGCAGTTACTCGTCTAGCGGGACATACGAGCAGTACTTC. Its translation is CASSYSSSGTYEQYF.

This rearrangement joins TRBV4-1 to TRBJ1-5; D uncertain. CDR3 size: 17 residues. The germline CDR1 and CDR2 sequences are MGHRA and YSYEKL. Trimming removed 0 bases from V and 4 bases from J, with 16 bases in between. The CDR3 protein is CASSQDVEGLNNQPQHF. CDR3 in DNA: TGCGCCAGCAGCCAAGATGTCGAGGGATTAAATAATCAGCCCCAGCATTTT.

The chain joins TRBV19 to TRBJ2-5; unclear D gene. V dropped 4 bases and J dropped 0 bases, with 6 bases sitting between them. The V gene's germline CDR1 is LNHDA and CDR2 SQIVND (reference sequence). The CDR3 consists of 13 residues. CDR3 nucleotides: TGTGCCAGTAGTACAGAGTACCAAGAGACCCAGTACTTC. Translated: CASSTEYQETQYF.

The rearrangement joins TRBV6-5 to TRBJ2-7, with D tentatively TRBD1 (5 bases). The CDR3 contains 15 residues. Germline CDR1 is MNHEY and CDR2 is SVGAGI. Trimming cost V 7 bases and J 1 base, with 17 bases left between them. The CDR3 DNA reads TGTGCCAGCAAGAGGACAACGGGCGATTCCTACGAGCAGTACTTC. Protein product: CASKRTTGDSYEQYF.

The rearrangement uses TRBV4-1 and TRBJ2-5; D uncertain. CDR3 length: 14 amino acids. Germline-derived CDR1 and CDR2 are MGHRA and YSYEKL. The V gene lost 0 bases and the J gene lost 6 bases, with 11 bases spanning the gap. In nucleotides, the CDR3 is TGCGCCAGCAGCCAAGATTACGCTTCGAAGACCCAGTACTTC. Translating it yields CASSQDYASKTQYF.

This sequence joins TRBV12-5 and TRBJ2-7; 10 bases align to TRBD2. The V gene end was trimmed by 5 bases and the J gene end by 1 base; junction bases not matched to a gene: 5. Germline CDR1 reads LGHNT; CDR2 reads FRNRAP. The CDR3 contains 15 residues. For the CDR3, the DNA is TGTGCTAGTGGTCCGCGACTAGCGGGTTCCTACGAGCAGTACTTC. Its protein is CASGPRLAGSYEQYF.

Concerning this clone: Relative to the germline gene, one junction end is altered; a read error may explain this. The CDR3 DNA follows: TGTGCTAGCAGTTATCTGACAGGGGGGCTGGGTGAAGCTTTCTTT. Translating it yields CASSYLTGGLGEAFF. The chain combines TRBV7-7 with TRBJ1-1; 9 positions agree with TRBD1. In germline, CDR1 is SSHAT, CDR2 FNYEAQ (reference sequence). This CDR3 has 15 residues.

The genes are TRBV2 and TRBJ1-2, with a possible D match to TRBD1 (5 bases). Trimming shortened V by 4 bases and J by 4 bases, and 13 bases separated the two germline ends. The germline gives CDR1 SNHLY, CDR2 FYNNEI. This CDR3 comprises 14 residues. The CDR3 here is CASSGSGSGYGYTF. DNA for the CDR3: TGTGCCAGCAGTGGCTCAGGGAGTGGCTATGGCTACACCTTC.

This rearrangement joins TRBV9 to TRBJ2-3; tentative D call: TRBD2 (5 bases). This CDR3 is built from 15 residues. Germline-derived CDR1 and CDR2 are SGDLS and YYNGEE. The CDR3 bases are TGTGGAGCGGAGGACTCCAAAAATCTAACAGATACGCAGTATTTT. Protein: CGAEDSKNLTDTQYF.

The CDR3 here is CASSQAPGRRLMGGTGELFF. The CDR3 DNA sequence: TGTGCCAGCAGCCAAGCTCCGGGACGCCGATTAATGGGAGGCACCGGGGAGCTGTTTTTT. This sequence joins TRBV14 and TRBJ2-2, with D possibly matching TRBD2 (6 bases). Germline lookup yields CDR1 SGHDN and CDR2 FVKESK. Trimming pared 1 base from V and 4 bases from J, leaving 25 bases between. The CDR3 is 20 amino acids.

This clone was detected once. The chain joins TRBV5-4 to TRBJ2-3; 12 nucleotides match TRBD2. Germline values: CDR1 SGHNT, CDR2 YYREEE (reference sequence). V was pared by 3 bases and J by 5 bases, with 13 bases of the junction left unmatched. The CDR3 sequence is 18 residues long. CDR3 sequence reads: CASSSSWASGGAGDTQYF. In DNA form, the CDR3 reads TGTGCCAGCAGCTCGAGTTGGGCTAGCGGGGGGGCCGGAGATACGCAGTATTTT. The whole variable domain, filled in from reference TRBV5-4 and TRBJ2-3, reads ETGVTQSPTHLIKTRGQQVTLRCSSQSGHNTVSWYQQALGQGPQFIFQYYREEENGRGNFPPRFSGLQFPNYSSELNVNALELDDSALYLCASSSSWASGGAGDTQYFGPGTRLTVL.

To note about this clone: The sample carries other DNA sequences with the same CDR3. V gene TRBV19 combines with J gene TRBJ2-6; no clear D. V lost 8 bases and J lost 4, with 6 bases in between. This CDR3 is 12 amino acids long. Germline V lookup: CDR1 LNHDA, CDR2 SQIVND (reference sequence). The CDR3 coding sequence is TGTGCCAGTGGCTCCGGGGCCAACGTCCTGACTTTC. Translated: CASGSGANVLTF.